Following are 4 T cell receptor beta chains from one sample sequenced in a study of T cell responses to AZD1222 COVID-19 vaccine. The protocol was immunoSEQ multiplex PCR, while the TCRdb copy is restricted to in-frame clones and leaves out a portion. The sample carries roughly 120,000 clones, 80% to 90% recorded once. The sequencing used peripheral blood, collected on day 0 of MenACWY control vaccination. These receptors were obtained from an adult in good health.

This chain connects TRBV6-5 to TRBJ2-3, with 10 bases matching TRBD2. V shed 5 bases, J shed 1 base, and the junction held 3 bases outside the gene matches. CDR1 is MNHEY and CDR2 is SVGAGI in the germline V gene. CDR3 length equals 15 residues. In nucleotides, the CDR3 is TGTGCCAGCAGTCGCCTAGCGGGAGGCACAGATACGCAGTATTTT. This encodes CASSRLAGGTDTQYF.

The chain couples TRBV3-1 (or the pseudogene TRBV3-2) to TRBJ2-3; D is unresolved. There are 11 residues in the CDR3. In germline, CDR1 is LGHDT, CDR2 YNNKEL (reference sequence). V was cut by 4 bases and J by 6 bases, with 5 bases left in between. CDR3 DNA sequence: TGTGCCAGCAGCCGAGCGGATACGCAGTATTTT. Amino acids: CASSRADTQYF.

The J gene is TRBJ2-5, the V gene TRBV6-6; the D call may be TRBD1 or TRBD2 (5 bases each). The length of the CDR3 is 15 residues. Trimming took off 5 bases at V and 2 bases at J, with 15 bases between the two ends. Germline V gene lookup returns CDR1 MNHNY and CDR2 SVGAGI (reference sequence). The CDR3 bases are TGTGCCAGCAGTGGCCGGGACCGTCTACAAGAGACCCAGTACTTC. This codes for CASSGRDRLQETQYF.

The V call is TRBV5-1, the J call TRBJ1-4; the D is unclear. CDR1 and CDR2 from the germline V gene are SGHRS and YFSETQ. The CDR3 loop spans 15 amino acids. V was shortened by 0 bases and J by 0 bases, with 6 bases between the two germline ends. The CDR3 loop reads CASSLASATNEKLFF. CDR3 sequence (DNA): TGCGCCAGCAGCTTGGCCAGCGCAACTAATGAAAAACTGTTTTTT.